One sample yielded the 31 T cell receptor beta chains listed below, sequenced in a study of spatial heterogeneity in lung cancer. Time point specified: sample taken at primary tumor resection. TCRdb reprocessed the 5' RACE reads via MiXCR and lists one record per CDR3 protein. The table lists some 16,000 distinct CDR3 sequences, around 3.3% of them singletons. The sample was normal lung tissue next to the tumor, taken at surgery. The receptors were gathered from a male donor with early-stage non-small cell lung cancer.

This clonotype appeared many times. This beta chain lies outside the target of a library built for alpha chains; its clone size means little. This sequence joins TRBV12-3 or TRBV12-4 and TRBJ2-1; D may be TRBD2 (5 bases). The CDR3 covers 15 residues. The V end lost 6 bases, the J end lost 0 bases, and 12 bases lay between the germline ends. The CDR3 loop is CASSQEGSSYNEQFF. The CDR3 coding sequence is TGTGCCAGCAGCCAAGAGGGTAGCTCCTACAATGAGCAGTTCTTC.

This clonotype was recorded at least ten times. This beta chain represents an off-target read in a library built for alpha chains; its size is of limited meaning. The chain employs TRBV9 and TRBJ2-7, with 11 nucleotides matching TRBD2. Germline V lookup: CDR1 SGDLS, CDR2 YYNGEE. After removal of 4 bases from V and 2 bases from J, the junction contained 11 bases not matched to a gene. CDR3 size: 17 residues. The CDR3 DNA reads TGTGCCAGCAGCTCCCCTATTCTAGCGGGAGGCACCTACGAGCAGTACTTC. Protein: CASSSPILAGGTYEQYF.

This clonotype occurred many times. This beta chain turned up in a library designed for alpha chains; as an off-target read, its abundance says little. The CDR3 sequence is CASRGLAEMSSYNEQFF. CDR3 in DNA: TGTGCCAGCAGAGGGCTAGCGGAGATGAGCTCCTACAATGAGCAGTTCTTC. The chain combines TRBV2 with TRBJ2-1, with 7 bases fitting TRBD2. Germline assignment: CDR1 SNHLY and CDR2 FYNNEI. Losses at the gene ends were 6 bases for V and 0 bases for J; bases not matched to a gene: 11. The CDR3 extends over 17 amino acids.

This clonotype occurred many times. This beta chain appears as a stray read in a library generated for alpha chains; its size is not informative. The rearrangement joins TRBV30 to TRBJ1-5; D is unresolved. This CDR3 is built from 13 residues. Germline loops: CDR1 GTSNPN, CDR2 SVGIG (reference sequence). Deletions cut 0 bases from V and 0 bases from J, with 3 bases between. The CDR3 protein is CAWSVYSNQPQHF. CDR3 DNA: TGTGCCTGGAGTGTATATAGCAATCAGCCCCAGCATTTT.

By share, this clonotype counts as medium-sized. For a library built for alpha chains, this beta chain is a stray read; little rests on its size. The chain has TRBV5-5 and TRBJ2-6, with D unresolved. The germline CDR1 and CDR2 sequences are SGHKS and YYEKEE (reference sequence). V lost 4 bases and J 0 bases, leaving 5 bases between the germline ends. This CDR3 is 14 amino acids long. The CDR3 DNA sequence: TGTGCCAGCAGCCCCGACTCTGGGGCCAACGTCCTGACTTTC. Translating it yields CASSPDSGANVLTF. The complete variable domain, with remaining parts taken from reference TRBV5-5 and TRBJ2-6, reads DAGVTQSPTHLIKTRGQQVTLRCSPISGHKSVSWYQQVLGQGPQFIFQYYEKEERGRGNFPDRFSARQFPNYSSELNVNALLLGDSALYLCASSPDSGANVLTFGAGSRLTVL.

By sample fraction, this clonotype is medium-sized (0.01 to 0.1%). A read error may account for a junction end that differs from germline. This beta chain lies outside the target of a library built for alpha chains; its clone size means little. The rearrangement links TRBV6-2 or TRBV6-3 to TRBJ2-1; maybe TRBD2 (6 bases). The CDR3 runs 21 residues. CDR1 MNHEY and CDR2 SVGEGT come from the germline V gene. CDR3 DNA sequence: TGTACCAGCAGTTACCGAGGCTTGTCGGGAGCCCCGACTAGCTCCTACAATGAGCAGTTCTTC. This sequence encodes CTSSYRGLSGAPTSSYNEQFF.

This clonotype was seen many times. A library made for alpha chains picked up this beta chain off target, so its size means little. This chain connects TRBV5-1 to TRBJ1-2; D possibly corresponds to TRBD1 (5 bases). CDR1 and CDR2 from the germline V gene are SGHRS and YFSETQ. Trimming removed 5 bases at V and 2 bases at J, with 10 bases between. This CDR3 comprises 13 residues. CDR3 in amino acids: CASRSGPNYGYTF. Written as DNA, the CDR3 is TGCGCCAGCAGATCGGGACCGAACTATGGCTACACCTTC.

This clonotype came up many times. This beta chain is an off-target read within a library intended for alpha chains, so its frequency means little. This chain connects TRBV28 to TRBJ2-7, with TRBD2 matching 8 bases. Trimming took 3 bases from V and 6 from J; bases not matched to a gene: 7. CDR3 size: 14 residues. Germline CDR1 is MDHEN and CDR2 is SYDVKM. The CDR3 spells CASSLSGRAFEQYF. DNA of the CDR3: TGTGCCAGCAGTTTGTCCGGGAGGGCCTTCGAGCAGTACTTC.

A note on this clonotype: In a library made to pick up alpha chains, this beta chain is a stray read with a size that means little. The CDR3 sequence is CASSFGSWNTEAFF. The CDR3 nucleotides read TGTGCCAGCAGTTTCGGCAGCTGGAACACTGAAGCTTTCTTT. This rearrangement joins TRBV12-3 or TRBV12-4 to TRBJ1-1; D is undetermined. The V end lost 3 bases, the J end lost 1 base, and 9 bases lay between the germline ends. This CDR3 spans 14 amino acids.

The sample holds many counts of this clonotype. Since the library was made to target alpha chains, this beta chain is a stray read and its abundance is not meaningful. V gene TRBV7-9 combines with J gene TRBJ2-7; tentatively, D is TRBD1 or TRBD2 (6 bases each). Per germline, CDR1 SEHNR and CDR2 FQNEAQ (reference sequence). This CDR3 is 15 amino acids long. Trimming took off 1 base at V and 6 bases at J, with 16 bases between the two ends. This CDR3 reads CASSLVVGGVAEQYF. The CDR3 DNA reads TGTGCCAGCAGCTTAGTTGTGGGGGGCGTCGCCGAGCAGTACTTC.

By proportion, this clonotype is medium-sized. In a library made to pick up alpha chains, this beta chain is a stray read with a size that means little. The chain combines TRBV6-5 with TRBJ2-6, with 7 nucleotides matching TRBD1. The CDR3 runs to 18 residues. Germline loops: CDR1 MNHEY, CDR2 SVGAGI. V lost 5 bases, J lost 2 bases, and 12 bases stayed unmatched. The CDR3 DNA reads as TGTGCCAGCAGTAATAGGGGGCGCGGAAAGGCTGGGGCCAACGTCCTGACTTTC. Translated, it gives CASSNRGRGKAGANVLTF.

Ten or more counts support this clonotype. This beta chain is a stray read from a library made for alpha chains; its abundance is not meaningful. The chain uses TRBV5-4 and TRBJ2-6; either TRBD1 or TRBD2 may fit D (5 bases each). The CDR3 totals 21 residues. Deletions cut 4 bases from V and 1 base from J, with 27 bases between. The germline gives CDR1 SGHNT, CDR2 YYREEE (reference sequence). The CDR3 is CASSVLMTRGRDTSGANVLTF. CDR3 nucleotides: TGTGCCAGCAGCGTGTTAATGACCCGGGGCAGGGATACGTCTGGGGCCAACGTCCTGACTTTC.

Relative to its sample, this clonotype is medium-sized. This beta chain turned up in a library designed for alpha chains; as an off-target read, its abundance says little. The rearrangement joins TRBV9 to TRBJ2-5, with TRBD2 as a possible D gene (6 bases). The germline gives CDR1 SGDLS, CDR2 YYNGEE. Trimming pared 3 bases from V and 5 bases from J, leaving 14 bases between. The CDR3 has 14 amino acids. CDR3 sequence: CASSAGTGRETQYF. The CDR3 DNA reads as TGTGCCAGCAGCGCGGGGACTGGCCGCGAGACCCAGTACTTC.

This clonotype was seen repeatedly, ten times or more. In a library made to pick up alpha chains, this beta chain is a stray read with a size that means little. V is TRBV6-1 and J is TRBJ1-2, with 7 bases fitting TRBD1. The germline V gene has CDR1 MNHNS and CDR2 SASEGT. CDR3 length equals 14 residues. The J segment lost 8 bases and the V segment lost 1 base, leaving 7 bases of the junction unmatched. Here the CDR3 DNA reads TGTGCCAGCAGTGAAGGACAGGGTTACGGCGGCTACACCTTC. Protein: CASSEGQGYGGYTF.

In its sample, this clonotype was seen many times. A library prepared for alpha chains yielded this beta chain as an off-target read; its size is of little meaning. The chain links TRBV11-2 to TRBJ2-1, with a weak D call TRBD2 (7 bases). CDR1 and CDR2 from the germline V gene are SGHAT and FQNNGV. This CDR3 is 13 amino acids long. The V gene lost 5 bases and the J gene lost 9 bases, with 14 bases spanning the gap. The CDR3 DNA reads TGTGCCAGCAGCCCTAACAGGGAGGGTGAGCAGTTCTTC. It codes for CASSPNREGEQFF.

Many counts were recorded for this clonotype. For a library built for alpha chains, this beta chain is a stray read; little rests on its size. The V gene is TRBV6-5, the J gene TRBJ2-5; D is perhaps TRBD2 (7 bases). Trimming stripped 4 bases from V and 2 bases from J, with 23 bases between. CDR3 size: 18 residues. In germline, CDR1 is MNHEY, CDR2 SVGAGI. Here the CDR3 reads CASSSVFYSGGRQETQYF. The CDR3 DNA follows: TGTGCCAGCAGTTCTGTATTCTACTCCGGGGGGCGGCAAGAGACCCAGTACTTC.

This clonotype was counted ten times or more. Within a library made for alpha chains, this beta chain is off target, and its count is uninformative. V and J are TRBV5-1 and TRBJ2-2; 8 positions match TRBD2. V lost 0 bases to trimming and J lost 5 bases; unmatched junction nucleotides: 3. Germline CDR1 SGHRS, CDR2 YFSETQ. The CDR3 covers 15 residues. The DNA of the CDR3 is TGCGCCAGCAGCTTGGATAGCGGGGTAACCGGGGAGCTGTTTTTT. It yields the protein CASSLDSGVTGELFF.

By proportion, this clonotype is medium-sized. With the library built for alpha chains, this beta chain is off target and its frequency is not meaningful. The rearrangement links TRBV4-3 to TRBJ1-6, with D possibly TRBD1 on 5 matching bases. CDR3 length equals 15 residues. Germline V gene sequence: CDR1 LGHNA, CDR2 YSLEER. The V gene lost 0 bases and the J gene lost 9 bases, with 12 bases spanning the gap. As DNA, the CDR3 is TGCGCCAGCAGCCAAGATCAGGGTAGGGGTTCACCCCTCCACTTT. Translated: CASSQDQGRGSPLHF.

This clonotype was found many times. The size of this beta chain means little, since it is a stray read in a library made for alpha chains. The V gene is TRBV7-9, the J gene TRBJ2-2; D gene uncertain. Trimming stripped 2 bases from V and 7 bases from J, with 11 bases between. The CDR3 is made up of 14 amino acids. The germline gives CDR1 SEHNR, CDR2 FQNEAQ (reference sequence). DNA for the CDR3: TGTGCCAGCAGCTTACCAGAACCCCACGGGGAGCTGTTTTTT. Translating gives CASSLPEPHGELFF.

This clonotype was seen ten or more times. Being off target in a library aimed at alpha chains, this beta chain has a size of little meaning. The chain recombines TRBV30 with TRBJ1-5, with D unclear. This CDR3 region has 15 residues. Germline CDR1 and CDR2: GTSNPN and SVGIG (reference sequence). Trimming cost V 0 bases and J 4 bases, with 13 bases left between them. The CDR3 loop reads CAWSVPSWENQPQHF. Written as DNA, the CDR3 is TGTGCCTGGAGTGTCCCCTCTTGGGAGAATCAGCCCCAGCATTTT.

Comment on this clonotype: This beta chain is a stray read from a library made for alpha chains; its abundance is not meaningful. The V call is TRBV6-2 or TRBV6-3, the J call TRBJ2-1, with 8 bases fitting TRBD2. Germline loops: CDR1 MNHEY, CDR2 SVGEGT. V lost 5 bases, J lost 5 bases, and 8 bases stayed unmatched. There are 15 residues in the CDR3. This CDR3 reads CASSKGTSIHNEQFF. The CDR3, as DNA: TGTGCCAGCAGTAAAGGGACTAGTATACACAATGAGCAGTTCTTC.

This clonotype was seen at least ten times. This beta chain is a stray read from a library made for alpha chains; its abundance is not meaningful. This chain joins TRBV5-1 and TRBJ2-7, with D tentatively TRBD1 or TRBD2 (5 bases each). Between the trimmed V and J ends, which lost 0 bases and 2 bases, there was a span of 12 bases. This CDR3 contains 15 residues. Germline V CDR1 and CDR2: SGHRS, YFSETQ. CDR3 DNA: TGCGCCAGCAGCTTGGACCGGGACGTAGCCTACGAGCAGTACTTC. Encoded protein: CASSLDRDVAYEQYF.

This clonotype was recorded many times. Being off target in a library aimed at alpha chains, this beta chain has a size of little meaning. The rearrangement links TRBV27 to TRBJ1-5; D unclear. Germline V lookup: CDR1 MNHEY, CDR2 SMNVEV (reference sequence). The V gene lost 0 bases and the J gene lost 7 bases, with 10 bases spanning the gap. This CDR3 contains 14 residues. CDR3: CASSLSFRGQPQHF. CDR3 bases: TGTGCCAGCAGTTTATCTTTCAGAGGCCAGCCCCAGCATTTT.

This clonotype showed up many times. With the library built for alpha chains, this beta chain is off target and its frequency is not meaningful. The chain recombines TRBV20-1 with TRBJ1-2; TRBD1 agrees at 7 bases. J gave up 2 bases and V 7 bases, and 4 bases lay outside the gene matches. This CDR3 contains 12 residues. The germline V gene encodes CDR1 DFQATT and CDR2 SNEGSKA (reference sequence). CDR3 DNA sequence: TGCAGTGGACCGACAGGGAACTATGGCTACACCTTC. Translated: CSGPTGNYGYTF.

In this sample, this clonotype turned up many times. This beta chain turned up in a library designed for alpha chains; as an off-target read, its abundance says little. The chain employs TRBV20-1 and TRBJ2-1, with D tentatively TRBD1 (5 bases). CDR3 length: 11 residues. Germline V gene lookup returns CDR1 DFQATT and CDR2 SNEGSKA (reference sequence). The V and J ends lost 3 bases and 5 bases respectively, with 5 bases between them. CDR3 region: CSARTDNEQFF. The CDR3 bases are TGCAGTGCTAGGACAGACAATGAGCAGTTCTTC.

This clonotype was observed many times. This beta chain is an off-target read within a library intended for alpha chains, so its frequency means little. The chain has TRBV7-2 and TRBJ2-3; no reliable D call. The CDR3 runs to 13 residues. V was trimmed by 5 bases and J by 5 bases, leaving 11 bases between them. The V gene's germline CDR1 is SGHTA and CDR2 FQGNSA. In DNA, the CDR3 is TGTGCCAGCAGCCCCAGAGGAATAGATACGCAGTATTTT. This codes for CASSPRGIDTQYF.

The sample holds many counts of this clonotype. Found in a library prepared for alpha chains, this beta chain is an off-target read, and its abundance has little meaning. The chain carries TRBV20-1 and TRBJ2-2; D is undetermined. Germline loops: CDR1 DFQATT, CDR2 SNEGSKA (reference sequence). The CDR3 runs 13 residues. V was pared by 2 bases and J by 0 bases, with 4 bases between. The CDR3 sequence: CSARIANTGELFF. The CDR3 coding sequence is TGCAGTGCTAGAATAGCGAACACCGGGGAGCTGTTTTTT.

This clonotype was observed at least ten times. The size of this beta chain means little, since it is a stray read in a library made for alpha chains. The chain combines TRBV18 with TRBJ2-2; no clear D. This CDR3 comprises 12 residues. CDR1 and CDR2 (germline): KGHSH, LQKENI. Trimming cost V 5 bases and J 0 bases, with 1 base left between them. CDR3 sequence: CASSTNTGELFF. The CDR3 nucleotides are TGTGCCAGCTCAACGAACACCGGGGAGCTGTTTTTT.

This clonotype was detected many times. This beta chain is off target for a library built for alpha chains, so its abundance means little. The chain joins TRBV7-3 to TRBJ2-1; 7 bases agree with TRBD1. Germline CDR1 is SGHTA and CDR2 is FQGTGA. This CDR3 has 15 amino acids. V shed 5 bases and J 4 bases; nucleotides not matched to a gene: 8. CDR3: CASSRDSSLYNEQFF. The CDR3 DNA reads as TGTGCCAGCAGCCGGGACAGCTCCTTATACAATGAGCAGTTCTTC.

This clonotype was recorded at least ten times. This beta chain is a stray read from a library made for alpha chains; its abundance is not meaningful. The chain is built from TRBV29-1 and TRBJ2-5; 9 bases align to TRBD1. The V and J ends lost 4 bases and 4 bases, in that order; junction bases with no gene match: 16. The CDR3 extends over 17 amino acids. The V gene's germline CDR1 is SQVTM and CDR2 ANQGSEA. The CDR3 loop reads CSVGAFGDRDITETQYF. CDR3 nucleotides: TGCAGCGTTGGTGCGTTTGGGGACAGGGATATAACAGAGACCCAGTACTTC.

Comments on this clonotype: Because the library targeted alpha chains, this beta chain is an off-target read whose size means little. The genes are TRBV5-1 and TRBJ2-7, with a possible D match to TRBD1 (6 bases). The CDR3 contains 17 residues. V was pared by 2 bases and J by 3 bases, with 21 bases between. Germline V gives CDR1 SGHRS, CDR2 YFSETQ. As DNA, the CDR3 is TGCGCCAGCAGCTTTTGGCCCGATTCAGGGGTTTACTACGAGCAGTACTTC. Protein: CASSFWPDSGVYYEQYF.